A selection of T cell receptor beta chains follows, all from one sample in a study of OX40 agonist ivuxolimab in advanced cancers. Method: immunoSEQ multiplex PCR; TCRdb's copy keeps in-frame clones and lacks some. This table has some 86,000 clones, roughly 89% appearing once. This material consisted of CD4+ or CD8+ T cells sorted from blood, taken in a trial of the OX40 agonist ivuxolimab. These receptor sequences come from an adult with an advanced solid tumor such as melanoma, head and neck, liver or kidney cancer. Each CDR3 is given with its conserved first and last residue. The order of the fields is clone size, J gene, D gene, V gene, CDR3 DNA, CDR3 protein. D genes are given only for firm matches. A clone size is listed for some rows: how often the clone was seen (once, few, many), or a class if it is expanded.

. | TRBJ1-1 | . | TRBV28 | TGTGCCAGCATGCATAACACTGAAGCTTTCTTT | CASMHNTEAFF
. | TRBJ2-7 | TRBD1 | TRBV27 | TGTGCCAGCAACAGGGGTCGTGAGCAGTACTTC | CASNRGREQYF
. | TRBJ1-5 | . | TRBV2 | TGTGCCAGCAGTGAATGGGGCCAGCCCCAGCATTTT | CASSEWGQPQHF
. | TRBJ2-7 | . | TRBV6-5 | TGTGCCAGCACGAGGGGACCTCCTCACGAGCAGTACTTC | CASTRGPPHEQYF
once | TRBJ2-2 | . | TRBV18 | TGTGCCAGCTCATCAGCCGCCGGGGAGCTGTTTTTT | CASSSAAGELFF
. | TRBJ1-1 | TRBD1 | TRBV6-5 | TGTGCCAGCAGAACCGGACAGGGCCGAGCTTTCTTT | CASRTGQGRAFF
. | TRBJ1-5 | . | TRBV7-8 | TGTGCCAGCAGCTTAGACAGGGACCAGCCCCAGCATTTT | CASSLDRDQPQHF
. | TRBJ2-2 | . | TRBV7-2 | TGTGCCAGCAGCTCGCGCGGGGGCTACTTCACCGGGGAGCTGTTTTTT | CASSSRGGYFTGELFF
. | TRBJ1-6 | . | TRBV6-1 | TGTGCCAGCAGTGAAGCGTTCGGGGACCCAAATTCACCCCTCCACTTT | CASSEAFGDPNSPLHF
. | TRBJ1-4 | . | TRBV28 | TGTGCCAGCAGGTTCGATGAAAAACTGTTTTTT | CASRFDEKLFF
. | TRBJ2-6 | . | TRBV7-9 | TGTGCCAGCAGCTTAGAAGGATCCGCCCTCTCTGGGGCCAACGTCCTGACTTTC | CASSLEGSALSGANVLTF
. | TRBJ2-5 | TRBD1 | TRBV7-6 | TGTGCCAGCAGCTTAGTCCCGACAGGGTCCCAAGAGACCCAGTACTTC | CASSLVPTGSQETQYF
. | TRBJ1-2 | . | TRBV5-1 | TGCGCCAGCAGCGACCCTGGTAAGGTTAGCAGCTATGGCTACACCTTC | CASSDPGKVSSYGYTF
. | TRBJ2-3 | TRBD1 | TRBV7-7 | TGTGCCAGCAGCTTGGGGACAGCAGATACGCAGTATTTT | CASSLGTADTQYF
. | TRBJ1-2 | TRBD1 | TRBV7-3 | TGTGCCAGCAGCCCCGCCGGGGGAAATGAGGGGGCATTAGGTGGCTACACCTTC | CASSPAGGNEGALGGYTF
. | TRBJ1-2 | TRBD1 | TRBV29-1 | TGCAGCGCTATGACAGGGGGTAACTATGGCTACACCTTC | CSAMTGGNYGYTF
. | TRBJ1-5 | . | TRBV27 | TGTGCCAGCAGTTTTCAGGCAGGTCAGCCCCAGCATTTT | CASSFQAGQPQHF
. | TRBJ2-7 | . | TRBV6-1 | TGTGCCAGCAGTCGGGACGGGACCTACGAGCAGTACTTC | CASSRDGTYEQYF
. | TRBJ1-5 | . | TRBV19 | TGTGCCAGTAGCCGAAGTAGCAGGGGAGGCCAGCCCCAGCATTTT | CASSRSSRGGQPQHF
. | TRBJ2-7 | . | TRBV6-6 | TGTGCCAGCAGTTACTCGGAACACTCCTACGAGCAGTACTTC | CASSYSEHSYEQYF
. | TRBJ1-5 | . | TRBV10-3 | TGTGCCATCAGTGTAGGGAATAATCAGCCCCAGCATTTT | CAISVGNNQPQHF
. | TRBJ2-7 | . | TRBV7-9 | TGTGCCGGGGGAATAGAGGGGTTCTCCTACGAGCAGTACTTC | CAGGIEGFSYEQYF
. | TRBJ1-2 | . | TRBV28 | TGTGCCAGCAGTCTCTACCGGTGGGCCCGGGGTGGCTACACCTTC | CASSLYRWARGGYTF
. | TRBJ2-1 | TRBD2 | TRBV15 | TGTGCCACCAGCAGAGATACCGGGGGGGGTAATGAGCAGTTCTTC | CATSRDTGGGNEQFF
. | TRBJ2-1 | TRBD2 | TRBV5-1 | TGCGCCAGCAGCTTAGCGGGGGGCACCTCCTACAATGAGCAGTTCTTC | CASSLAGGTSYNEQFF
. | TRBJ1-5 | . | TRBV30 | TGTGCCTGGAGTAAGGAGGCAGGGGTGACTCAGCCCCAGCATTTT | CAWSKEAGVTQPQHF
. | TRBJ2-5 | TRBD2 | TRBV7-2 | TGTGCCAGCAGCATCGGACTAGCGGAGATACAAGAGACCCAGTACTTC | CASSIGLAEIQETQYF
once | TRBJ1-5 | . | TRBV27 | TGTGCCAGCAGTTTGGGGGGAAACAATCAGCCCCAGCATTTT | CASSLGGNNQPQHF
. | TRBJ2-3 | TRBD1 | TRBV7-3 | TGTGCCAGCAGCCGTGGGACAGGGGGCAGCACAGATACGCAGTATTTT | CASSRGTGGSTDTQYF
. | TRBJ2-7 | TRBD2 | TRBV5-1 | TGCGCCAGCAGCGAGAGACTAGCGGGAGGTTTTACCTACGAGCAGTACTTC | CASSERLAGGFTYEQYF
. | TRBJ1-6 | . | TRBV5-5 | TGTGCCAGCAGCGCCCAGGTTTATAATTCACCCCTCCACTTT | CASSAQVYNSPLHF
few | TRBJ1-5 | TRBD1 | TRBV10-3 | TGTGCCAACACGCTAGACAGGGAGGACAATCAGCCCCAGCATTTT | CANTLDREDNQPQHF
. | TRBJ2-7 | TRBD1 | TRBV6-1 | TGTGCCAGCCGACAGGGAACCGACTATGAGCAGTACTTC | CASRQGTDYEQYF
. | TRBJ2-5 | . | TRBV14 | TGTGCCAGCAGCCTGGATTTGCCCTACCAAGAGACCCAGTACTTC | CASSLDLPYQETQYF
. | TRBJ2-2 | . | TRBV5-1 | TGCGCCAGCAGCTTGGAAGGGCCCGTGACCGGGGAGCTGTTTTTT | CASSLEGPVTGELFF
. | TRBJ2-2 | TRBD1 | TRBV5-1 | TGCGCCAGCAGCCCCCTGTCACAGGGGGGCCAGGTCGGGGAGCTGTTTTTT | CASSPLSQGGQVGELFF
. | TRBJ1-5 | . | TRBV9 | TGTGCCAGCAGCCCCTCGGCAGGGGACAATCAGCCCCAGCATTTT | CASSPSAGDNQPQHF
. | TRBJ2-2 | . | TRBV29-1 | TGCAGCGTTGTAGTAGGGGTGAACACCGGGGAGCTGTTTTTT | CSVVVGVNTGELFF
. | TRBJ1-1 | . | TRBV4-2 | TGTGCCAGCAGCCAAGTGAAAAGGATGAACACTGAAGCTTTCTTT | CASSQVKRMNTEAFF
. | TRBJ2-1 | TRBD2 | TRBV7-6 | TGTGCCAGCAGCCAGACTAGCGGGGGGTACAATGAGCAGTTCTTC | CASSQTSGGYNEQFF
. | TRBJ1-6 | . | TRBV7-9 | TGTGCCAGCAGCTTAGCAGGGGGTAATTCACCCCTCCACTTT | CASSLAGGNSPLHF
. | TRBJ2-1 | . | TRBV18 | TGTGCCAGCTCACCACAGGATGAGCAGTTCTTC | CASSPQDEQFF
. | TRBJ1-4 | . | TRBV29-1 | TGCAGCGTGGGGGGGGAAAAACTGTTTTTT | CSVGGEKLFF
. | TRBJ1-5 | . | TRBV10-3 | TGTGCCATCAGTGAGGCGGGGGCACCCGGCGGAGGCAATCAGCCCCAGCATTTT | CAISEAGAPGGGNQPQHF
. | TRBJ2-3 | TRBD2 | TRBV7-2 | TGTGCCAGCAGCCCCCACGGGGGGGCCTTAGTGTATTTT | CASSPHGGALVYF
. | TRBJ2-5 | TRBD2 | TRBV29-1 | TGCAGCGTTTCGGGGGGGATAGAGACCCAGTACTTC | CSVSGGIETQYF
. | TRBJ1-1 | . | TRBV28 | TGTGCCAGCAGTTTATATCGACGGAACACTGAAGCTTTCTTT | CASSLYRRNTEAFF
. | TRBJ1-2 | . | TRBV5-8 | TGTGCCAGCAGCTTCCGGGGCGCAAATGGCTACACCTTC | CASSFRGANGYTF
. | TRBJ2-5 | TRBD1 | TRBV19 | TGTGCCAGTAGTCTCGGGACAGGGCGGGGGGAGACCCAGTACTTC | CASSLGTGRGETQYF